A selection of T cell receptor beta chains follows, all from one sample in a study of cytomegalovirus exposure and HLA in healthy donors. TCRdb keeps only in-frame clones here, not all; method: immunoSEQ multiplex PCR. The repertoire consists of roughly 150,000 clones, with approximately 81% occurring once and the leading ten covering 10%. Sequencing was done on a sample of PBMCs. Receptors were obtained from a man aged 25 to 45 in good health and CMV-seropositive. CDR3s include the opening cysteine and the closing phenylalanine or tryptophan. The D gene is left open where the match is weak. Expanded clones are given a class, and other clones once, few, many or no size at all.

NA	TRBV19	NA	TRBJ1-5	TGTGCCAGTAGTATAAACGGTGATCAGCCCCAGCATTTT	CASSINGDQPQHF
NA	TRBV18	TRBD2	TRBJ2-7	TGTGCCAGCTCACGGACTAGCGGGGTTTCCTACGAGCAGTACTTC	CASSRTSGVSYEQYF
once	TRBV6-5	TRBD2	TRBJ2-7	TGTGCCAGCAGTTACGGGACTAGCGGGGGGTCCTACGAGCAGTACTTC	CASSYGTSGGSYEQYF
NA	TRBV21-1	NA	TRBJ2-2	TGTGCCAGCAGCACCAATACCGATACCAAGAGTGGGAACACCGGGGAGCTGTTTTTT	CASSTNTDTKSGNTGELFF
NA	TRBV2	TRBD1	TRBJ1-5	TGTGCCAGCAGGGACAGGGAGGGTCAGCCCCAGCATTTT	CASRDREGQPQHF
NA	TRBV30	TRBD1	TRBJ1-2	TGTGCCTGGAGCGACAGGGGACACTATGGCTACACCTTC	CAWSDRGHYGYTF
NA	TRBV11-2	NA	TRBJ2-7	TGTGCCAGCAGCCCCGGGACAAGTGGGACCTACGAGCAGTACTTC	CASSPGTSGTYEQYF
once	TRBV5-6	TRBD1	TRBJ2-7	TGTGCCAGCAGCCGGACAGGGGAGAGCTCCTACGAGCAGTACTTC	CASSRTGESSYEQYF
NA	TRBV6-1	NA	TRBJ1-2	TGTGCCAGCACAGGGTCGTGGAGCTACACCTTC	CASTGSWSYTF
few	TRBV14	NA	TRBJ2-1	TGTGCCAGCACCGGTGGGGCTAGCGTGTACAATGAGCAGTTCTTC	CASTGGASVYNEQFF
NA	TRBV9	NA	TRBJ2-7	TGTGCCAGCAGCGAGACGGACAAGTACGAGAGGCAGTACTTC	CASSETDKYERQYF
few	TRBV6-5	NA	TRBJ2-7	TGTGCCAGCAGCCTTCAGGCGGGTATGATTGGCGAGCAGTACTTC	CASSLQAGMIGEQYF
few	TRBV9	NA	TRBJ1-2	TGTGCCAGCAGCGTAGTGGCAGGGCTCGATGGCTACACCTTC	CASSVVAGLDGYTF
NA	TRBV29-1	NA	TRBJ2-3	TGCAGCGTTGAAGATCGACAGTACACAGATACGCAGTATTTT	CSVEDRQYTDTQYF
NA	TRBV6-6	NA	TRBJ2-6	TGTGCCACCTCGGACAGAGTCTCTGGGGCCAACGTCCTGACTTTC	CATSDRVSGANVLTF
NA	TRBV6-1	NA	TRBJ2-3	NA	CASSVAPGTAEGF
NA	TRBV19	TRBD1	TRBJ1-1	TGTGCCAGTACCTTGGACAGGGGAGTCTGGGTGAACACTGAAGCTTTCTTT	CASTLDRGVWVNTEAFF
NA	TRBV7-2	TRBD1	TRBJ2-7	TGTGCCAGCAGCTTAGGGGACAGGGGTCGGGGCTACGAGCAGTACTTC	CASSLGDRGRGYEQYF
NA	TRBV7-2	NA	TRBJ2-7	TGTGCCAGCACGGAGGTTGCGGTCGCCTACGAGCAGTACTTC	CASTEVAVAYEQYF
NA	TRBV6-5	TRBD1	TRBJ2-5	TGTGCCAGCAGTAACAGGGGCCCCCCGGAGACCCAGTACTTC	CASSNRGPPETQYF
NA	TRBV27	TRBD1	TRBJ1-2	TGTGCCAGTCGCCGGGACAGGGGCCTCTATGGCTACACCTTC	CASRRDRGLYGYTF
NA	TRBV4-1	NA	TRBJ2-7	TGCGCCAGCAGCCAAGACGCAGCGAGGGAGCAGTACTTC	CASSQDAAREQYF
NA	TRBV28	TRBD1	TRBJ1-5	TGTGCCAGCAGCCAACAGGGGAGCAATCAGCCCCAGCATTTT	CASSQQGSNQPQHF
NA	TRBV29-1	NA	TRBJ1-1	TGCAGCGTTGAAGGGGCGCGGGGCTCTAACACTGAAGCTTTCTTT	CSVEGARGSNTEAFF
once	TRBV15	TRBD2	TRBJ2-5	TGTGCCACCAGCAGCGGGACTAGCGGGGGGAGGTACCAAGAGACCCAGTACTTC	CATSSGTSGGRYQETQYF
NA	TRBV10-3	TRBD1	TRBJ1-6	TGTGCCACCAACGGACAGGCTAATTCACCCCTCCACTTT	CATNGQANSPLHF
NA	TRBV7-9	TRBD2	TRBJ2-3	TGTGCCAGCAGCGCGGGCGGACTAGCGGGAGTGAGAGATACGCAGTATTTT	CASSAGGLAGVRDTQYF
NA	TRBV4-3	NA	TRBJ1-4	TGCGCCAGCAGCCAAGATAAGGGCCCGGGGGGTGAAAAACTGTTTTTT	CASSQDKGPGGEKLFF
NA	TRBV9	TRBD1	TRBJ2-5	TGTGCCACATCGAGGTCAGGGGGATCTCAAGAGACCCAGTACTTC	CATSRSGGSQETQYF
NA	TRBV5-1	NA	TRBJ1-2	TGCGCCAGCAGCTTGGCAGGGTTCTCCGGCTACACCTTC	CASSLAGFSGYTF
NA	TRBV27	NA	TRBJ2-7	TGTGCCAGCAGTTCCCCCGGGCAGGGGTACGAGCAGTACTTC	CASSSPGQGYEQYF
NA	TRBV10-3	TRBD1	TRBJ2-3	TGTGCCATCAGTACACCGGGACAGGAGATCACAGATACGCAGTATTTT	CAISTPGQEITDTQYF
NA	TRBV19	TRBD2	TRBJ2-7	TGTGCCAGTAGTGCGGGAGCCCACCCCTACGAGCAGTACTTC	CASSAGAHPYEQYF
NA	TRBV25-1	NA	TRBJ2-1	TGTGCCAGCAGTGCCCTCGGGCGGGATAATGAGCAGTTCTTC	CASSALGRDNEQFF
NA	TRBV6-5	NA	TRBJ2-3	TGTGCCAGCGGAGCCGGAGATACGCAGTATTTT	CASGAGDTQYF
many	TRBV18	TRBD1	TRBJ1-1	TGTGCCAGCTCACCAGGACAGGGAGCTGAAGCTTTCTTT	CASSPGQGAEAFF
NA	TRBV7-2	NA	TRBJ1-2	TGTGCCAGCAGCTTGACAGGTTCCCTTAACTATGGCTACACCTTC	CASSLTGSLNYGYTF
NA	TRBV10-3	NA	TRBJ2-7	TGTGCCGCCCAAGGCCGGCCGGAGGACGAGCAGTACTTC	CAAQGRPEDEQYF
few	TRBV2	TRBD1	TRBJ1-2	TGTGCCAGCAGTGCGGACAGGGTCGACTATGGCTACACCTTC	CASSADRVDYGYTF
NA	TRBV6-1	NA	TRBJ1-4	TGTGCCGCCACCGGGAGACAGTCTAATGAAAAACTGTTTTTT	CAATGRQSNEKLFF
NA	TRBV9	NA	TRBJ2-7	TGTGCCAGCAGCTCCCCCCCGGGGGAGCAGTACTTC	CASSSPPGEQYF
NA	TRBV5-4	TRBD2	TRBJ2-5	TGTGCCGGACCGAAAGATGGACTAGAAGAGACCCAGTACTTC	CAGPKDGLEETQYF
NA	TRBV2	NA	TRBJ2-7	TGTGCCAGCAATAATCCGGGACAATCCTACGAGCAGTACTTC	CASNNPGQSYEQYF
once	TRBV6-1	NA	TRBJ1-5	TGTGCCAGCAGTTTTGAGAGCAATCAGCCCCAGCATTTT	CASSFESNQPQHF
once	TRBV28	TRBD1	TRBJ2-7	TGTGCCAGCAGCCGTACCGGGACAGGGGGGCGAGAGCAGTACTTC	CASSRTGTGGREQYF
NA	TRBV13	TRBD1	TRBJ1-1	TGTGCCAGCAGCCCGGGACAGGGAGGCACTGAAGCTTTCTTT	CASSPGQGGTEAFF
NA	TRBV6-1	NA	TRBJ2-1	TGTGCCAGCAGTGAAGTCGTCAGGTACAATGAGCAGTTCTTC	CASSEVVRYNEQFF
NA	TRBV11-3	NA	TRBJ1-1	TGTGCCAGCAGCCTTACAGCTTACACTGAAGCTTTCTTT	CASSLTAYTEAFF
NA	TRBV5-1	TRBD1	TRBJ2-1	TGCGCCAGCAGCTTACCTAATACCCCCGGACAGGGAAGCGAGCAGTTCTTC	CASSLPNTPGQGSEQFF
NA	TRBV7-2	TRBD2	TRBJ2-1	TGTGCCAGCAGCCCACTAACTAGCGGGGGGGCCGGTACGCAGTTCTTC	CASSPLTSGGAGTQFF
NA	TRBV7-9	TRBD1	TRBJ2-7	TGTGCCAGCAGCCCACAGGGGACCTACGAGCAGTACTTC	CASSPQGTYEQYF
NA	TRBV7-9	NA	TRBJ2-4	TGTGCCAGCAGCCCAGGGGACGCCTCGACCAAAAACATTCAGTACTTC	CASSPGDASTKNIQYF
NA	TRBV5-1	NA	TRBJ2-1	TGCGCCAGCAGCTCCGGGGGAAGCTCCTACAATGAGCAGTTCTTC	CASSSGGSSYNEQFF
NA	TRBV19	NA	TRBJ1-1	TGTGCCAGTAGTATTCCCGGCGGGTGGCCGAACACTGAAGCTTTCTTT	CASSIPGGWPNTEAFF
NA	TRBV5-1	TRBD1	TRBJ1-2	TGCGCCAGCAGCTTGGGGACAGGGGGCGCTCCCTATGGCTACACCTTC	CASSLGTGGAPYGYTF
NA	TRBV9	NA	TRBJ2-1	TGTGCCAGCAGCGTAGCAGGACTTAACAATGAGCAGTTCTTC	CASSVAGLNNEQFF
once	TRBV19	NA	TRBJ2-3	TGTGCCAGTAGTATAGATGGGGCTAGAGCAGATACGCAGTATTTT	CASSIDGARADTQYF
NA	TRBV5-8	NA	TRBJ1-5	TGTGCCAGCAGCTGGGGCCGTGGGGGCAATCAGCCCCAGCATTTT	CASSWGRGGNQPQHF